One sample yielded the 15 T cell receptor beta chains listed below, sequenced in a study of CD8 T cells in Susac syndrome. After extraction with the RNeasy kit, roughly 0.45 to 1 ug of the RNA was reverse transcribed using random hexamers. TCRdb re-called the immunoSEQ multiplex PCR reads through MiXCR, storing one row per CDR3 protein. This table has 300,000 to 350,000 distinct CDR3 sequences, roughly 94% appearing once. Sequenced input: CD4+ T cells from PBMCs. These receptors all come from a human donor with multiple sclerosis.

J is TRBJ2-2 and V is TRBV12-3 or TRBV12-4, with D unresolved. The CDR3 is made up of 15 amino acids. Trimming took 5 bases from V and 0 from J, leaving 10 bases between them. The CDR3 DNA is TGTGCCAGCAGTCGTCAGGCCGCGAACACCGGGGAGCTGTTTTTT. Its protein product is CASSRQAANTGELFF.

The chain recombines TRBV7-9 with TRBJ1-1, with D possibly matching TRBD1 (6 bases). The CDR3 extends over 17 amino acids. Trimming took 0 bases from V and 0 from J, leaving 14 bases between them. CDR1 and CDR2 from the germline V gene are SEHNR and FQNEAQ (reference sequence). The CDR3 region has the DNA TGTGCCAGCAGCTTAGCCGGGGGGGGCCTCATGAACACTGAAGCTTTCTTT. Protein sequence: CASSLAGGGLMNTEAFF.

This chain links TRBV12-3 or TRBV12-4 with TRBJ2-6, with 12 positions matching TRBD2. V lost 6 bases, J lost 4 bases, and 7 bases stayed unmatched. The CDR3 loop spans 17 amino acids. The CDR3 DNA is TGTGCCAGCAGCCCAGGACTAGCGGGGACCGGGGCCAACGTCCTGACTTTC. It specifies CASSPGLAGTGANVLTF.

V and J are TRBV20-1 and TRBJ1-1; possibly TRBD1 for D (6 bases). V was pared by 3 bases and J by 5 bases, with 13 bases between. This CDR3 spans 13 amino acids. Germline CDR1 DFQATT, CDR2 SNEGSKA (reference sequence). In DNA, the CDR3 is TGCAGTGCTAGGGAGGGGGTAGTAACTGAAGCTTTCTTT. It translates to CSAREGVVTEAFF.

This clonotype was seen just once. The gene calls are TRBV2 and TRBJ2-1; possibly TRBD1 or TRBD2 for D (5 bases each). The ends were cut back, 6 bases at V and 4 bases at J, with 19 bases in the middle. Germline CDR1 is SNHLY and CDR2 is FYNNEI. This CDR3 comprises 16 residues. The CDR3 spells CASRVAGTVPYNEQFF. DNA for the CDR3: TGTGCCAGCAGGGTCGCCGGGACCGTACCTTACAATGAGCAGTTCTTC.

The chain links TRBV5-1 to TRBJ2-1; 10 nucleotides line up with TRBD2. Trimming at V came to 3 bases and at J to 6 bases, leaving 9 bases not matched to a gene. Per germline, CDR1 SGHRS and CDR2 YFSETQ. This CDR3 contains 16 residues. CDR3 nucleotides: TGCGCCAGCAGCTCACTTCTAGCGGGAGTGGGCAATGAGCAGTTCTTC. This codes for CASSSLLAGVGNEQFF. Using reference TRBV5-1 and TRBJ2-1 for the parts outside the CDR3, the full variable domain is KAGVTQTPRYLIKTRGQQVTLSCSPISGHRSVSWYQQTPGQGLQFLFEYFSETQRNKGNFPGRFSGRQFSNSRSEMNVSTLELGDSALYLCASSSLLAGVGNEQFFGPGTRLTVL.

This rearrangement joins TRBV30 to TRBJ1-1; the D is unclear. There are 12 residues in the CDR3. Trimming removed 2 bases at V and 2 bases at J, with 6 bases between. CDR1 is GTSNPN, CDR2 SVGIG, per germline (reference sequence). DNA of the CDR3: TGTGCCTGGAGTCAAGCAAACACTGAAGCTTTCTTT. Residues: CAWSQANTEAFF.

V and J are TRBV20-1 and TRBJ2-5, with 13 bases lining up with TRBD2. The CDR3 length is 17 residues. The V gene end was trimmed by 0 bases and the J gene end by 7 bases; junction bases not matched to a gene: 11. CDR1 and CDR2 from the germline V gene are DFQATT and SNEGSKA (reference sequence). CDR3 region: CSARDHRTSGSLGTQYF. In nucleotides, the CDR3 is TGCAGTGCTAGAGATCATAGGACTAGCGGGAGTCTGGGGACCCAGTACTTC.

The chain couples TRBV20-1 to TRBJ2-3; 11 bases align to TRBD1. Germline loops: CDR1 DFQATT, CDR2 SNEGSKA (reference sequence). This CDR3 is 15 amino acids long. The V gene end was trimmed by 0 bases and the J gene end by 5 bases; junction bases not matched to a gene: 4. The CDR3 spells CSARDGTGGKDTQYF. CDR3 in DNA: TGCAGTGCTAGAGATGGGACAGGGGGGAAAGATACGCAGTATTTT.

The rearrangement joins TRBV12-3 or TRBV12-4 to TRBJ1-4, with D uncertain. The CDR3 runs 13 residues. V was shortened by 5 bases and J by 7 bases, with 11 bases between the two germline ends. The CDR3 reads CASSRHGGEKLFF. The CDR3 DNA follows: TGTGCCAGCAGTAGACACGGAGGTGAAAAACTGTTTTTT.

V and J are TRBV7-2 and TRBJ2-2, with 9 bases aligning to TRBD2. The germline gives CDR1 SGHTA, CDR2 FQGNSA. Trimming at V came to 5 bases and at J to 6 bases, leaving 19 bases not matched to a gene. The CDR3 runs 19 residues. The DNA of the CDR3 is TGTGCCAGCAGCCGCCTTCAGCGGGGGGTCGGAAGGCGGGCCGGGGAGCTGTTTTTT. Translation: CASSRLQRGVGRRAGELFF.

The CDR3, as DNA: TGTGCCAGCAGCTTATCTCCCCGGGCAGGGGGGACCTACGAGCAGTACTTC. Protein product: CASSLSPRAGGTYEQYF. The chain joins TRBV11-2 to TRBJ2-7, with D maybe TRBD1 (7 bases). The germline V gene has CDR1 SGHAT and CDR2 FQNNGV. There are 17 residues in the CDR3. Deletions cut 2 bases from V and 2 bases from J, with 19 bases between.

The chain employs TRBV11-1 and TRBJ1-1; D may be TRBD1 (5 bases). In germline, CDR1 is SGHAT, CDR2 FQDESV (reference sequence). V lost 4 bases, J lost 6 bases, and 18 bases lay in between. This CDR3 region has 15 residues. DNA for the CDR3: TGTGCCAGCAGCTCGGCAGGGTGGGGGAATCCTGAAGCTTTCTTT. Translated, it gives CASSSAGWGNPEAFF.

The rearrangement joins TRBV12-3 or TRBV12-4 to TRBJ2-2, with D possibly being TRBD2 (7 bases). V lost 8 bases and J lost 4, with 17 bases in between. The CDR3 contains 15 residues. CDR3 nucleotide sequence: TGTGCCAGCGAGGGGGGGGTAGGAGTCACCGGGGAGCTGTTTTTT. Protein: CASEGGVGVTGELFF.

V usage is TRBV9 and J usage is TRBJ2-5; possibly TRBD1 for D (6 bases). The length of the CDR3 is 15 residues. V lost 3 bases and J 2 bases, leaving 14 bases between the germline ends. CDR1 is SGDLS and CDR2 is YYNGEE in the germline V gene. Here the CDR3 DNA reads TGTGCCAGCAGCGCCTCTGGGGGCTGGCAAGAGACCCAGTACTTC. It is translated as CASSASGGWQETQYF.